The subject of this entry is one TCR beta chain. This CDR3 is 15 amino acids long. CDR1 is SGHDN, CDR2 FVKESK, per germline. V was pared by 6 bases and J by 6 bases, with 10 bases of the junction left unmatched. The data derive from a study of blood T cell repertoires in COVID-19. Study information: Sources were T cells, B-cell-depleted T cells, or PBMCs; the material itself was cDNA or gDNA.

Some clones are missing from TCRdb's copy, which holds only in-frame ones; the method was immunoSEQ multiplex PCR. The sample lists under 350,000 clones, 65% to 90% occurring once. The sequenced material came from PBMCs or T cells enriched from blood (not recorded which). The V and J genes are TRBV14 and TRBJ2-7, with 11 bases identical to TRBD2. The TCR was taken from a middle-aged woman with acute COVID-19. This CDR3 reads CASSPWLAGGSEQYF. The CDR3 coding sequence is TGTGCCAGCAGTCCTTGGCTAGCGGGGGGAAGCGAGCAGTACTTC. The whole variable domain, remainder taken from reference TRBV14 and TRBJ2-7, is EAGVTQFPSHSVIEKGQTVTLRCDPISGHDNLYWYRRVMGKEIKFLLHFVKESKQDESGMPNNRFLAERTGGTYSTLKVQPAELEDSGVYFCASSPWLAGGSEQYFGPGTRLTVT.